These 13 T cell receptor beta chains share one sample of origin, sequenced in a study of vaccination and CD4 T cells after COVID-19. Treatment noted: roughly nine-day PBMC culture with coronavirus spike peptide pools or control peptides (ViraFEST assay). Antigens for these TCRs are unknown. The assay that was used to sequence DNA from cultured CD4+ T cells was the Oncomine TCR Beta short-read assay. TCRdb used MiXCR to reprocess the PCR reads, holding one entry per CDR3 protein. The table has roughly 15,000 distinct CDR3 sequences, 44% seen once. Sequences were obtained from CD4+ T cells from blood, cultured in vitro. Receptor source: a human donor who had recovered from COVID-19.

With respect to this clonotype: Relative to the germline gene, one junction end is altered; a read error may explain this. This sequence joins TRBV11-2 and TRBJ2-5; D remains ambiguous. The germline V gene encodes CDR1 SGHAT and CDR2 FQNNGV. The CDR3 covers 11 residues. The CDR3 DNA is TGTGCCAGCAGCTTACAAGAGGCCCAGTACTTC. The encoded protein is CASSLQEAQYF.

This rearrangement joins TRBV7-2 to TRBJ2-1; unclear D gene. The CDR3 is 12 residues long. Trimming left V 7 bases short and J 7 bases short, with 11 bases between. Germline V gene data show CDR1 as SGHTA and CDR2 as FQGNSA. CDR3 bases: TGTGCCAGCACCAAAGTAGGAAATGAGCAGTTCTTC. Translated: CASTKVGNEQFF. Variable domain in full (rest from reference TRBV7-2 and TRBJ2-1): GAGVSQSPSNKVTEKGKDVELRCDPISGHTALYWYRQSLGQGLEFLIYFQGNSAPDKSGLPSDRFSAERTGGSVSTLTIQRTQQEDSAVYLCASTKVGNEQFFGPGTRLTVL.

DNA of the CDR3: TGTGCCAGCAGCTTGGGCGGTATGAGCTACGAGCAGTACTTC. Its translation: CASSLGGMSYEQYF. This chain connects TRBV7-2 to TRBJ2-7; D is unresolved. The CDR3 covers 14 residues. Germline values: CDR1 SGHTA, CDR2 FQGNSA. Trimming left V 3 bases short and J 3 bases short, with 12 bases between.

Only one count was recorded for this clonotype. V usage is TRBV28 and J usage is TRBJ1-2, with unresolved D. The CDR3 contains 10 residues. The V and J ends lost 4 bases and 5 bases respectively, with 2 bases between them. CDR1 and CDR2 from the germline V gene are MDHEN and SYDVKM. DNA of the CDR3: TGTGCCAGCAGTTCGTATGGCTACACCTTC. Translation: CASSSYGYTF.

The chain is built from TRBV20-1 and TRBJ2-1; possibly TRBD2 for D (6 bases). Germline V gene sequence: CDR1 DFQATT, CDR2 SNEGSKA (reference sequence). This CDR3 region has 15 residues. V was trimmed by 1 base and J by 4 bases, leaving 14 bases between them. CDR3 DNA: TGCAGTGCTAGAGGTCGGGAGAGGGCTTACAATGAGCAGTTCTTC. This codes for CSARGRERAYNEQFF.

Points on this clonotype: An end of the junction differs from the germline gene, which may be a read error. The genes are TRBV6-2 or TRBV6-3 and TRBJ2-7; D is ambiguous. The CDR3 is 17 amino acids. Germline values: CDR1 MNHEY, CDR2 SVGEGT. DNA for the CDR3: TGTGCCAGCAATTACGACCCTCTAGACCTAAGCTCCTACGAGCAGTACTTC. Amino acid sequence: CASNYDPLDLSSYEQYF.

This clonotype has only a few counts. The CDR3 sequence is CASSLVRASGANVLTF. Written as DNA, the CDR3 is TGTGCCAGCAGCTTAGTACGTGCCTCTGGGGCCAACGTCCTGACTTTC. This chain connects TRBV7-2 to TRBJ2-6, with D unresolved. The CDR3 is 16 amino acids. CDR1 is SGHTA and CDR2 is FQGNSA in the germline V gene. V lost 1 base and J lost 0, with 7 bases in between.

The genes are TRBV20-1 and TRBJ1-5; D is unresolved. V lost 2 bases, J lost 3 bases, and 17 bases lay in between. This CDR3 is built from 16 residues. Germline CDR1 DFQATT, CDR2 SNEGSKA (reference sequence). The CDR3, as DNA: TGCAGTGCTAGACAGTCCCTCGGTATTCACAATCAGCCCCAGCATTTT. Amino acid sequence: CSARQSLGIHNQPQHF.

This clonotype was seen a handful of times. This sequence joins TRBV6-1 and TRBJ1-5; a possible D gene is TRBD1 (5 bases). The CDR3 totals 13 residues. V gave up 8 bases and J gave up 12 bases, with 20 bases separating them. Looked up from germline, CDR1 is MNHNS and CDR2 is SASEGT. DNA for the CDR3: TGTGCCAGCCTCCTGACGTTACAGGCGCGCCAGCATTTT. This sequence encodes CASLLTLQARQHF.

This clonotype was observed a few times. CDR3 in DNA: TGTGCCAGCAGTCGAGGACAGGGCAATCAGCCCCAGCATTTT. Translating gives CASSRGQGNQPQHF. J is TRBJ1-5 and V is TRBV27; 7 bases match TRBD1. Trimming took 5 bases from V and 2 from J; bases not matched to a gene: 3. Per the germline V gene, CDR1 is MNHEY and CDR2 is SMNVEV (reference sequence). CDR3 length: 14 residues.

The table lists this clonotype with a few counts. This chain joins TRBV24-1 and TRBJ2-2; 10 bases are a match to TRBD2. CDR3 length: 17 residues. CDR1 KGHDR and CDR2 SFDVKD come from the germline V gene. The ends lost 4 bases at V and 2 bases at J; junction bases unmatched: 6. The CDR3 sequence is CATSDPAGGPNTGELFF. CDR3 bases: TGTGCCACCAGTGACCCAGCGGGAGGGCCCAACACCGGGGAGCTGTTTTTT.

This clonotype has a handful of counts. The chain recombines TRBV7-9 with TRBJ2-2; 10 bases are shared with TRBD2. Germline assignment: CDR1 SEHNR and CDR2 FQNEAQ (reference sequence). Trimming cost V 3 bases and J 4 bases; bases outside gene matches: 5. This CDR3 contains 16 residues. The CDR3 nucleotides are TGTGCCAGCAGCTTCCTAGCGGGAGCTGGCACCGGGGAGCTGTTTTTT. Translating it yields CASSFLAGAGTGELFF. The complete variable domain, with remaining parts taken from reference TRBV7-9 and TRBJ2-2, reads DTGVSQNPRHKITKRGQNVTFRCDPISEHNRLYWYRQTLGQGPEFLTYFQNEAQLEKSRLLSDRFSAERPKGSFSTLEIQRTEQGDSAMYLCASSFLAGAGTGELFFGEGSRLTVL.

By frequency in the sample, this clonotype is medium-sized (0.01 to 0.1%). The gene calls are TRBV12-3 or TRBV12-4 and TRBJ1-1; the D is unclear. The CDR3 has 13 residues. V was trimmed by 3 bases and J by 5 bases, leaving 10 bases between them. CDR3 residues: CASSLAGDTEAFF. The CDR3 DNA reads as TGTGCCAGCAGTTTGGCGGGTGATACTGAAGCTTTCTTT.